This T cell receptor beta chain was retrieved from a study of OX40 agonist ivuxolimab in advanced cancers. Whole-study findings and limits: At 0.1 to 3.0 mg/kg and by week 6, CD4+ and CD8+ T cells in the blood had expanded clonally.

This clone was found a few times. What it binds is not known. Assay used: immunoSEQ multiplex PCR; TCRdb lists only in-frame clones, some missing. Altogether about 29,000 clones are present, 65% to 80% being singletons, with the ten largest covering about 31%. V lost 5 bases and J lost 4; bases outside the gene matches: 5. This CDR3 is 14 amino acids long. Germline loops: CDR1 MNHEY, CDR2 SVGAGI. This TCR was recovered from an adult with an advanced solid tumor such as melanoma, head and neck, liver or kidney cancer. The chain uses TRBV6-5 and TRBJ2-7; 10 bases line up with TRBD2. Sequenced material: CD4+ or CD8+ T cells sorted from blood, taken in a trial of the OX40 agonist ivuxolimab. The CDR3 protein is CASSQREGSYEQYF. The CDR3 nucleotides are TGTGCCAGCAGTCAGCGGGAGGGGTCATACGAGCAGTACTTC.